The next 11 T cell receptor beta chains were all read from a single sample in a study of control samples from healthy donors and cancer patients. The assay was immunoSEQ multiplex PCR, and TCRdb's table has in-frame clones only and misses some. This table has under 95,000 clones, roughly 80% appearing once. The material sequenced was blood. Receptor source: a man aged 50 or older in good health.

V usage is TRBV5-6 and J usage is TRBJ2-3; D not resolved. V lost 1 base and J 2 bases, leaving 11 bases between the germline ends. Germline CDR1 reads SGHDT; CDR2 reads YYEEEE. The CDR3 runs 15 residues. The CDR3 region is CASSLQTHSTDTQYF. CDR3 bases: TGTGCCAGCAGCTTGCAGACGCATTCCACAGATACGCAGTATTTT.

The chain couples TRBV12-3 or TRBV12-4 to TRBJ1-2; 10 bases agree with TRBD1. The CDR3 has 13 amino acids. Trimming cost V 3 bases and J 7 bases; bases outside gene matches: 2. The CDR3 sequence: CASSLGDRGGYTF. In DNA, the CDR3 is TGTGCCAGCAGTTTGGGGGACAGGGGTGGCTACACCTTC.

In the case of this clone: Other DNA sequences within the sample encode an identical CDR3. Written as DNA, the CDR3 is TGTGCCAGCAGTTCTTATTACGAGCAGTACTTC. Translated: CASSSYYEQYF. V usage is TRBV7-8 and J usage is TRBJ2-7; D is unclear. Germline assignment: CDR1 SGHVS and CDR2 FQNEAQ. Trimming removed 6 bases at V and 4 bases at J, with 7 bases between. The CDR3 totals 11 residues.

CDR3 bases: TGTGCCTGGGACCTCGGAGGGGTTAGCGATACGCAGTATTTT. This translates into CAWDLGGVSDTQYF. The chain joins TRBV30 to TRBJ2-3, with D possibly TRBD2 on 6 matching bases. The germline CDR1 and CDR2 sequences are GTSNPN and SVGIG (reference sequence). The CDR3 runs 14 residues. The V end was cut by 5 bases, the J end by 6 bases, with 18 bases between.

This clone was observed a single time. The chain employs TRBV7-3 and TRBJ2-7; D may be TRBD2 (6 bases). V was pared by 2 bases and J by 7 bases, with 15 bases between. Germline V CDR1 and CDR2: SGHTA, FQGTGA. The CDR3 has 14 residues. For the CDR3, the DNA is TGTGCCAGCAGCTTACACGGGACTTCAGGGGAGCAGTACTTC. It codes for CASSLHGTSGEQYF.

This clone has only one observation. The V and J genes are TRBV6-5 and TRBJ2-5, with 7 bases matching TRBD2. The CDR3 length is 14 residues. Looked up from germline, CDR1 is MNHEY and CDR2 is SVGAGI. V trimming: 4 bases; J trimming: 6 bases; junction bases outside the gene matches: 8. This chain's CDR3 is CASSSWEGMKTQYF. The DNA for the CDR3 is TGTGCCAGCAGTTCGTGGGAGGGGATGAAGACCCAGTACTTC.

The J gene is TRBJ2-7, the V gene TRBV30; possible D gene TRBD2, 7 bases. V lost 4 bases and J lost 12, with 16 bases in between. In germline, CDR1 is GTSNPN, CDR2 SVGIG (reference sequence). The CDR3 loop spans 11 amino acids. The CDR3 sequence is CAWKRGGEGYF. CDR3 sequence (DNA): TGTGCCTGGAAGAGGGGGGGAGAAGGGTACTTC.

The V and J genes are TRBV3-1 (or the pseudogene TRBV3-2) and TRBJ2-7; 9 nucleotides agree with TRBD1. Germline trimming cut 8 bases from V and 5 bases from J; bases unmatched to any gene: 13. Looked up from germline, CDR1 is LGHDT and CDR2 is YNNKEL (reference sequence). CDR3 length: 15 residues. DNA for the CDR3: TGTGCCAGCGGGGGTTGGCAGGGACAGGGTAACGAGCAGTACTTC. It encodes CASGGWQGQGNEQYF.

The CDR3 protein is CASRALGGYTF. The CDR3 nucleotides read TGTGCCAGCAGGGCACTAGGGGGCTACACCTTC. This rearrangement joins TRBV6-6 to TRBJ1-2; no clear D gene. This CDR3 is built from 11 residues. V was pared by 6 bases and J by 8 bases, with 10 bases between. Germline V gene sequence: CDR1 MNHNY, CDR2 SVGAGI (reference sequence).

The count of this clone is one. CDR3 DNA: TGTGCCAGCAGTTTATCCAGACTAGCGGGCACAGATACGCAGTATTTT. Its protein product is CASSLSRLAGTDTQYF. The chain combines TRBV28 with TRBJ2-3, with 9 bases lining up with TRBD2. The CDR3 contains 16 residues. Germline trimming cut 1 base from V and 1 base from J; bases unmatched to any gene: 3. Germline CDR1 is MDHEN and CDR2 is SYDVKM.

V and J are TRBV29-1 and TRBJ2-6, with D unresolved. Germline V CDR1 and CDR2: SQVTM, ANQGSEA. V was pared by 7 bases and J by 0 bases, with 10 bases between. There are 14 residues in the CDR3. DNA of the CDR3: TGCAGCGCCGTCAGACTCTCTGGGGCCAACGTCCTGACTTTC. This translates into CSAVRLSGANVLTF.